These 27 T cell receptor beta chains came from one sample sequenced in a study of blood T cell repertoires in COVID-19. Profiling relied on immunoSEQ multiplex PCR, and the TCRdb table lists in-frame clones only, not all of them. The sample carries about 180,000 clones, 81% recorded once. The sequenced sample consisted of peripheral blood. These receptors were taken from a woman older than 75 with COVID-19, enrolled during active disease.

This sequence joins TRBV7-6 and TRBJ1-2; no firm D call. Trimming took 0 bases from V and 5 from J, leaving 16 bases between them. Germline CDR1 is SGHVS and CDR2 is FNYEAQ. This CDR3 contains 16 residues. CDR3 bases: TGTGCCAGCAGCTTAGCGTTTAACCCCGGGATGTATGGCTACACCTTC. Amino acids: CASSLAFNPGMYGYTF.

This clone was seen only once. This chain uses TRBV19 with TRBJ2-7; 7 bases agree with TRBD2. This CDR3 is 14 amino acids long. The germline V gene has CDR1 LNHDA and CDR2 SQIVND (reference sequence). Trimming took 5 bases from V and 5 from J; bases not matched to a gene: 9. The CDR3 region is CASSALTSKNEQYF. CDR3 nucleotides: TGTGCCAGTAGTGCGCTGACTAGCAAGAACGAGCAGTACTTC. Filled out from reference TRBV19 and TRBJ2-7, the complete variable domain reads DGGITQSPKYLFRKEGQNVTLSCEQNLNHDAMYWYRQDPGQGLRLIYYSQIVNDFQKGDIAEGYSVSREKKESFPLTVTSAQKNPTAFYLCASSALTSKNEQYFGPGTRLTVT.

The chain employs TRBV7-8 and TRBJ2-7; 10 bases map to TRBD1. The germline V gene has CDR1 SGHVS and CDR2 FQNEAQ. Trimming removed 5 bases from V and 4 bases from J; junction bases left unmatched: 5. The length of the CDR3 is 14 residues. The DNA for the CDR3 is TGTGCCAGCAGCCTAAGACAGGGGGCTTACGAGCAGTACTTC. It codes for CASSLRQGAYEQYF.

This clone was recorded once. The rearrangement links TRBV7-9 to TRBJ2-1; 8 bases match TRBD2. This CDR3 region has 17 residues. The germline CDR1 and CDR2 sequences are SEHNR and FQNEAQ (reference sequence). V lost 2 bases and J lost 0; bases outside the gene matches: 6. The CDR3 here is CASSLYDGRASYNEQFF. The CDR3 DNA reads TGTGCCAGCAGCTTATATGACGGGAGGGCCTCCTACAATGAGCAGTTCTTC.

This rearrangement joins TRBV7-9 to TRBJ2-3, with D possibly matching TRBD2 (5 bases). Per germline, CDR1 SEHNR and CDR2 FQNEAQ (reference sequence). The V gene lost 11 bases and the J gene lost 9 bases, with 15 bases spanning the gap. The CDR3 spans 11 residues. The CDR3 nucleotides are TGTGCCTCGAGCGAGGGAACAACGCAGTATTTT. Translated, it gives CASSEGTTQYF.

The chain uses TRBV30 and TRBJ1-3; TRBD1 might be the D (5 bases). CDR3 length equals 15 residues. V lost 4 bases and J lost 0, with 13 bases in between. Germline CDR1 is GTSNPN and CDR2 is SVGIG (reference sequence). In DNA, the CDR3 is TGTGCCTGGATGCCCCCGCAGGGCTCTGGAAACACCATATATTTT. As protein: CAWMPPQGSGNTIYF.

The rearrangement links TRBV18 to TRBJ1-2; D is ambiguous. The V end lost 6 bases, the J end lost 8 bases, and 13 bases lay between the germline ends. The CDR3 loop spans 12 amino acids. CDR1 is KGHSH, CDR2 LQKENI, per germline. The CDR3 DNA reads as TGTGCCAGCTCCTCTTCGGACTGGGGCTACACCTTC. Residues: CASSSSDWGYTF.

A few counts support this clone. The V gene is TRBV30, the J gene TRBJ2-7; D not certain. Germline loops: CDR1 GTSNPN, CDR2 SVGIG (reference sequence). Trimming pared 4 bases from V and 0 bases from J, leaving 10 bases between. The CDR3 sequence is 13 residues long. In DNA, the CDR3 is TGTGCCTGGACCCCTGGAGTCTCCTACGAGCAGTACTTC. Amino acid sequence: CAWTPGVSYEQYF.

V is TRBV14 and J is TRBJ1-4, with TRBD1 matching 9 bases. Germline V gene lookup returns CDR1 SGHDN and CDR2 FVKESK. Germline trimming cut 0 bases from V and 10 bases from J; bases unmatched to any gene: 9. The CDR3 consists of 16 residues. This CDR3 reads CASSQDPWDREGKLFF. CDR3 sequence (DNA): TGTGCCAGCAGCCAAGACCCTTGGGACAGGGAGGGAAAACTGTTTTTT.

The chain couples TRBV6-6 to TRBJ1-2; 8 positions agree with TRBD1. Germline trimming cut 10 bases from V and 8 bases from J; bases unmatched to any gene: 6. Germline-derived CDR1 and CDR2 are MNHNY and SVGAGI (reference sequence). The length of the CDR3 is 11 residues. Here the CDR3 DNA reads TGTGCCACCAGGGGGCCCCGGGGCTACACCTTC. Protein sequence: CATRGPRGYTF.

V usage is TRBV29-1 and J usage is TRBJ2-1; 8 bases map to TRBD2. The CDR3 runs 16 residues. The V segment lost 0 bases and the J segment 4 bases; nucleotides outside the gene matches: 8. Germline assignment: CDR1 SQVTM and CDR2 ANQGSEA. CDR3 sequence: CSVEDPVAGPYNEQFF. The CDR3 coding sequence is TGCAGCGTTGAAGATCCGGTAGCGGGACCTTACAATGAGCAGTTCTTC.

CDR3 sequence: CASSQRTGGHYEQYF. CDR3 DNA: TGTGCCAGCAGCCAAAGGACAGGGGGTCACTACGAGCAGTACTTC. The V and J genes are TRBV14 and TRBJ2-7; 10 bases match TRBD1. Germline V gene lookup returns CDR1 SGHDN and CDR2 FVKESK. The CDR3 contains 15 residues. J lost 3 bases, V lost 2 bases, and 4 bases had no gene match.

The CDR3 loop reads CASTTRVSFNYGYTF. In nucleotides, the CDR3 is TGTGCCAGCACGACGCGGGTGTCGTTTAACTATGGCTACACCTTC. This rearrangement joins TRBV6-4 to TRBJ1-2, with unresolved D. V was clipped by 7 bases and J by 1 base, with 16 bases between them. Germline CDR1 and CDR2: MRHNA and SNTAGT. The length of the CDR3 is 15 residues.

The V call is TRBV19, the J call TRBJ2-2; 7 positions match TRBD1. Losses at the gene ends were 7 bases for V and 3 bases for J; bases not matched to a gene: 5. This CDR3 contains 14 residues. Germline V gene sequence: CDR1 LNHDA, CDR2 SQIVND (reference sequence). CDR3 nucleotide sequence: TGTGCCAGTACAGGACAGGCCTACACCGGGGAGCTGTTTTTT. It is translated as CASTGQAYTGELFF. Filled out from reference TRBV19 and TRBJ2-2, the complete variable domain reads DGGITQSPKYLFRKEGQNVTLSCEQNLNHDAMYWYRQDPGQGLRLIYYSQIVNDFQKGDIAEGYSVSREKKESFPLTVTSAQKNPTAFYLCASTGQAYTGELFFGEGSRLTVL.

The J gene is TRBJ1-2, the V gene TRBV18; TRBD1 agrees at 8 bases. V dropped 5 bases and J dropped 2; count of bases not matched to a gene: 10. CDR1 is KGHSH and CDR2 is LQKENI in the germline V gene. The CDR3 is 16 residues long. DNA of the CDR3: TGTGCCAGCTCAAAAGAGTCAGGGGGCGCCAACTATGGCTACACCTTC. It yields the protein CASSKESGGANYGYTF.

The rearrangement uses TRBV5-1 and TRBJ1-4; 10 bases align to TRBD1. J gave up 13 bases and V 4 bases, and 25 bases lay outside the gene matches. The CDR3 covers 19 residues. The germline CDR1 and CDR2 sequences are SGHRS and YFSETQ. This CDR3 is CASSPRDRGSIFGEKGLFF. CDR3 sequence (DNA): TGCGCCAGCAGCCCAAGGGACAGGGGAAGCATCTTCGGTGAAAAGGGACTGTTTTTT.

V is TRBV29-1 and J is TRBJ2-7, with TRBD2 as a possible D gene (7 bases). The V gene lost 7 bases and the J gene lost 5 bases, with 15 bases spanning the gap. The length of the CDR3 is 12 residues. CDR1 is SQVTM and CDR2 is ANQGSEA in the germline V gene. CDR3 in amino acids: CSAEGGDDEQYF. The CDR3 DNA sequence: TGCAGCGCGGAGGGGGGGGATGACGAGCAGTACTTC.

CDR3 sequence (DNA): TGTGCCAGCAGTCCCCTTATGGAGGGGCGTTCACCCCTCCACTTT. Protein sequence: CASSPLMEGRSPLHF. The chain has TRBV7-9 and TRBJ1-6, with D possibly TRBD1 on 5 matching bases. The length of the CDR3 is 15 residues. Germline V lookup: CDR1 SEHNR, CDR2 FQNEAQ (reference sequence). Trimming shortened V by 6 bases and J by 9 bases, and 18 bases separated the two germline ends.

A single count supports this clone. The gene calls are TRBV19 and TRBJ1-5; a possible D gene is TRBD1 (5 bases). The CDR3 consists of 14 residues. The V end was cut by 8 bases, the J end by 2 bases, with 13 bases between. In germline, CDR1 is LNHDA, CDR2 SQIVND (reference sequence). The CDR3 sequence is CASGNGGGNQPQHF. The CDR3 DNA is TGTGCCAGTGGCAACGGGGGGGGCAATCAGCCCCAGCATTTT.

This clone has just a few counts. This sequence joins TRBV5-4 and TRBJ1-2; tentatively, D is TRBD1 (6 bases). CDR3 length equals 14 residues. CDR1 is SGHNT, CDR2 YYREEE, per germline (reference sequence). The V and J ends lost 0 bases and 8 bases respectively, with 14 bases between them. The CDR3 DNA reads TGTGCCAGCAGCTTGGGCAGGGGCGAAAGCGGCTACACCTTC. It encodes CASSLGRGESGYTF.

This clone has only one observation. Within the sample, other DNA sequences also encode this same CDR3. This chain uses TRBV6-6 with TRBJ1-2; D may be TRBD1 (5 bases). The germline V gene has CDR1 MNHNY and CDR2 SVGAGI (reference sequence). V lost 4 bases, J lost 4 bases, and 10 bases lay in between. This CDR3 spans 13 amino acids. This CDR3 is CASSSGGPYGYTF. CDR3 DNA sequence: TGTGCCAGCAGTTCCGGGGGTCCCTATGGCTACACCTTC.

This chain joins TRBV6-5 and TRBJ1-5, with D hard to call. Trimming pared 6 bases from V and 4 bases from J, leaving 7 bases between. Germline values: CDR1 MNHEY, CDR2 SVGAGI. This CDR3 has 12 residues. CDR3 DNA sequence: TGTGCCAGCAGGCAAACAAATCAGCCCCAGCATTTT. It encodes CASRQTNQPQHF.

CDR3 loop: CSASGSVFGELFF. The CDR3 DNA is TGCAGTGCTAGTGGGAGTGTATTCGGGGAGCTGTTTTTT. The chain couples TRBV20-1 to TRBJ2-2, with D possibly TRBD2 on 5 matching bases. CDR1 and CDR2 (germline): DFQATT, SNEGSKA (reference sequence). This CDR3 has 13 residues. V lost 3 bases, J lost 7 bases, and 12 bases lay in between.

In this sample, this clone turned up once. The J gene is TRBJ2-5, the V gene TRBV5-1, with D possibly being TRBD2 (5 bases). This CDR3 has 13 amino acids. Germline CDR1 and CDR2: SGHRS and YFSETQ. The ends were cut back, 4 bases at V and 5 bases at J, with 12 bases in the middle. CDR3 residues: CASSPRGWETQYF. CDR3 coding DNA: TGCGCCAGCAGCCCGCGAGGGTGGGAGACCCAGTACTTC.

The chain carries TRBV5-8 and TRBJ1-6; D not resolved. The CDR3 is 13 amino acids. V dropped 2 bases and J dropped 11 bases, with 11 bases sitting between them. Germline V gene sequence: CDR1 SGHTS, CDR2 YDEGEE. The DNA for the CDR3 is TGTGCCAGCAGCTTCGGCGGCCCAGCACCCCTCCACTTT. It encodes CASSFGGPAPLHF.

The chain carries TRBV19 and TRBJ2-1, with D possibly matching TRBD1 (6 bases). Trimming removed 2 bases from V and 7 bases from J, with 12 bases in between. The CDR3 consists of 14 residues. Germline CDR1 is LNHDA and CDR2 is SQIVND (reference sequence). The CDR3 DNA reads TGTGCCAGTAGTATACAGGGGAAGCGGAATGAGCAGTTCTTC. Residues: CASSIQGKRNEQFF.

The CDR3: CASSFTGTSGIGELFF. The CDR3 nucleotides are TGCGCCAGCAGCTTTACCGGGACTAGCGGAATCGGGGAGCTGTTTTTT. The chain carries TRBV5-1 and TRBJ2-2; the match to TRBD2 covers 11 bases. This CDR3 contains 16 residues. The germline gives CDR1 SGHRS, CDR2 YFSETQ. V trimming: 2 bases; J trimming: 7 bases; junction bases outside the gene matches: 7.